This T cell receptor (beta chain) was identified in a study of cytomegalovirus exposure and HLA in healthy donors. After removal of 4 bases from V and 7 bases from J, the junction contained 6 bases not matched to a gene. The V gene's germline CDR1 is MNHEY and CDR2 SVGAGI. The CDR3 has 14 residues. A multiplex PCR was run with 60 Vbeta primers and 13 Jbeta primers. Sequenced by immunoSEQ multiplex PCR; TCRdb stores in-frame clones only, minus some. There are 150,000 to 200,000 clones in the sample; about 73% occur only once, and 13% lies in the top ten. Sequenced sample: PBMCs. This clonotype was obtained from a woman aged 45 to 65 in good health and CMV-seropositive. The gene calls are TRBV6-5 and TRBJ1-4; 7 positions agree with TRBD1. CDR3 sequence (DNA): TGTGCCAGCAGTTCCAGACAGGGACGTGAAAAACTGTTTTTT. This gives the protein CASSSRQGREKLFF.